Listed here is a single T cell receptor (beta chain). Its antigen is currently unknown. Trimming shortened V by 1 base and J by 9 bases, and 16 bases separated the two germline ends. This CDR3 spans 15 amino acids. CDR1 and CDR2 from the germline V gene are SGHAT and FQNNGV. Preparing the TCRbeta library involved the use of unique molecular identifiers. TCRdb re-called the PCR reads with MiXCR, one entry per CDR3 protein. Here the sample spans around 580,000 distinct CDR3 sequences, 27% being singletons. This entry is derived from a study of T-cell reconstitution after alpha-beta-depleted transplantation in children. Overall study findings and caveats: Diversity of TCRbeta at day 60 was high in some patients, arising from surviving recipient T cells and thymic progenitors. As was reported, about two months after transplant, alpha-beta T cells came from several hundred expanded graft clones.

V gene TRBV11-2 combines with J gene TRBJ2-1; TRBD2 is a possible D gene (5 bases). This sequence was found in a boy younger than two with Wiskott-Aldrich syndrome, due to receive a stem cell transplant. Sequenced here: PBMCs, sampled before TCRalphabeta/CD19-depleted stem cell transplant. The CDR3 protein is CASSLAGGQAGEQFF. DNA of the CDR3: TGTGCCAGCAGCTTAGCCGGAGGCCAGGCAGGTGAGCAGTTCTTC.